These T cell receptor beta chains were read from a single sample in a study of T cells in Graves' hyperthyroidism and ophthalmopathy. Each CDR3 protein is one row after TCRdb ran MiXCR on the multiplex PCR reads. The table lists roughly 700,000 distinct CDR3 sequences, 15% to 20% of them singletons. The sample comprised blood. The receptors derive from a man in his fifties with Graves' hyperthyroidism. Both conserved end residues are part of each CDR3. The order of the fields is D gene, V gene, clone size, J gene, CDR3 protein, CDR3 DNA. D genes are given only for firm matches. Not all rows give a size; the values are once, few, many and, for expanded clones, a class.

-	TRBV20-1	once	TRBJ1-1	CSARRQRGNTEAFF	TGCAGTGCTAGAAGACAGAGGGGGAACACTGAAGCTTTCTTT
-	TRBV10-3	few	TRBJ1-2	CAISDGVNYGYTF	TGTGCCATCAGTGATGGGGTTAACTATGGCTACACCTTC
TRBD1	TRBV6-1	-	TRBJ2-7	CASSVGTVNEQYF	TGTGCCAGCAGCGTTGGGACAGTAAACGAGCAGTACTTC
-	TRBV19	many	TRBJ2-7	CASSLTGIGSYEQYF	TGTGCCAGTAGTCTTACAGGGATAGGATCCTACGAGCAGTACTTC
-	TRBV6-5	-	TRBJ1-2	CASSYSFNYGYTF	TGTGCCAGCAGTTACTCTTTCAACTATGGCTACACCTTC
-	TRBV27	-	TRBJ1-1	CASTPEGGLRNTEAFF	TGTGCCAGCACTCCTGAAGGGGGACTAAGGAACACTGAAGCTTTCTTT
-	TRBV7-9	few	TRBJ1-1	CASSLTGGALNTEAFF	TGTGCCAGCAGCTTAACGGGGGGCGCCCTGAACACTGAAGCTTTCTTT
-	TRBV2	few	TRBJ1-2	CASSDGTANYGYTF	TGTGCCAGCAGTGATGGCACGGCTAACTATGGCTACACCTTC
-	TRBV14	-	TRBJ2-3	CASSQDRLPLGTQYF	TGTGCCAGCAGCCAAGATAGGTTGCCGTTAGGTACGCAGTATTTT
-	TRBV9	-	TRBJ2-3	CASSTHSGLSTDTQYF	TGTGCCAGCAGCACACATAGCGGCCTTAGCACAGATACGCAGTATTTT
-	TRBV30	many	TRBJ1-1	CAWSKGGTGRRNTEAFF	TGTGCCTGGAGTAAGGGAGGAACAGGGCGTCGGAACACTGAAGCTTTCTTT
TRBD1	TRBV12-3/TRBV12-4	many	TRBJ2-3	CASDTGATDTQYF	TGTGCCAGCGACACAGGGGCGACAGATACGCAGTATTTT
TRBD2	TRBV18	few	TRBJ2-1	CASSPPGLAGVSEQFF	TGTGCCAGCTCACCACCCGGACTAGCGGGAGTATCTGAGCAGTTCTTC
TRBD2	TRBV2	many	TRBJ2-5	CANDYRGLAGGQETQYF	TGTGCCAACGACTACAGGGGGCTAGCGGGAGGTCAAGAGACCCAGTACTTC
-	TRBV7-9	many	TRBJ2-3	CASSKTRGPGTDTQYF	TGTGCCAGCAGCAAAACCCGGGGACCCGGCACAGATACGCAGTATTTT
-	TRBV27	-	TRBJ1-6	CASSLREDSPLHF	TGTGCCAGCAGTTTAAGGGAGGATTCACCCCTCCACTTT
-	TRBV2	many	TRBJ1-2	CASSEWVLYGYTF	TGTGCCAGCAGTGAATGGGTTTTATATGGCTACACCTTC
TRBD1	TRBV10-2	many	TRBJ2-7	CASRGTGRPGLSSYEQYF	TGCGCCAGCAGGGGGACAGGGCGTCCGGGATTATCTTCCTACGAGCAGTACTTC
TRBD2	TRBV10-2	-	TRBJ2-7	CASSESGLAGDEQYF	TGCGCCAGCAGTGAGTCCGGGCTAGCGGGAGACGAGCAGTACTTC
-	TRBV20-1	-	TRBJ2-1	CSARGTGGAHEQFF	TGCAGTGCTAGGGGGACCGGAGGGGCGCATGAGCAGTTCTTC
TRBD2	TRBV9	-	TRBJ2-7	CASSVESGSGTYEQYF	TGTGCCAGCAGCGTCGAAAGCGGGAGTGGTACCTACGAGCAGTACTTC
-	TRBV20-1	many	TRBJ1-2	CSATDYGYTF	TGCAGTGCTACGGACTATGGCTACACCTTC
TRBD2	TRBV4-2	few	TRBJ2-3	CASSQDWTGGRPDTQYF	TGTGCCAGCAGCCAAGATTGGACGGGAGGGAGACCAGATACGCAGTATTTT
-	TRBV3-1	many	TRBJ2-5	CASSQDAPGGLSETQYF	TGTGCCAGCAGCCAAGATGCCCCCGGGGGATTAAGTGAGACCCAGTACTTC
-	TRBV27	few	TRBJ2-1	CASRSFPGYYSEQFF	TGTGCCAGCAGATCCTTTCCGGGATATTACAGTGAGCAGTTCTTC
TRBD2	TRBV6-2/TRBV6-3	-	TRBJ2-1	CASSYSITASGRDEQFF	TGTGCCAGCAGTTACTCTATAACGGCTAGCGGGAGGGATGAGCAGTTCTTC
-	TRBV25-1	-	TRBJ2-3	CASSEYFQWGDTQYF	TGTGCCAGCAGTGAATATTTCCAATGGGGTGATACGCAGTATTTT
TRBD2	TRBV28	many	TRBJ2-1	CASSPPPTSGRIYNEQFF	TGTGCCAGCAGTCCCCCCCCTACTAGCGGGAGGATCTACAATGAGCAGTTCTTC
-	TRBV6-2/TRBV6-3	few	TRBJ1-5	CASAPLGQSDQPQHF	TGTGCCAGCGCTCCCCTGGGACAATCGGATCAGCCCCAGCATTTT
-	TRBV6-1	few	TRBJ2-7	CASSEWTATYEQYF	TGTGCCAGCAGTGAGTGGACCGCAACCTACGAGCAGTACTTC
-	TRBV28	many	TRBJ1-4	CASSSPGYEKLFF	TGTGCCAGCAGTTCCCCCGGCTATGAAAAACTGTTTTTT
-	TRBV5-5	-	TRBJ2-7	CASRPLGEAYEQYF	TGTGCCAGCAGACCGCTAGGGGAGGCCTACGAGCAGTACTTC
-	TRBV18	few	TRBJ2-2	CASSPMEDSGELFF	TGTGCCAGCTCACCAATGGAGGACTCCGGGGAGCTGTTTTTT
-	TRBV3-1	many	TRBJ1-5	CASSEGGGGQPQHF	TGTGCCAGCAGCGAAGGTGGGGGAGGGCAGCCCCAGCATTTT
-	TRBV29-1	-	TRBJ2-7	CSVEGIVGPSVYHEQYF	TGCAGCGTTGAAGGGATAGTAGGGCCTAGCGTTTACCACGAGCAGTACTTC
-	TRBV25-1	-	TRBJ2-1	CASSDGAVAVYNEQFF	TGTGCCAGCAGTGATGGTGCGGTAGCGGTCTACAATGAGCAGTTCTTC
-	TRBV28	few	TRBJ1-1	CASRMDSLNTEAFF	TGTGCCAGCAGAATGGACAGCCTGAACACTGAAGCTTTCTTT
TRBD1	TRBV2	-	TRBJ2-3	CASRRQGMWSDTQYF	TGTGCCAGCAGACGACAGGGGATGTGGTCAGATACGCAGTATTTT
TRBD2	TRBV30	-	TRBJ2-3	CAWSVGTSGYTDTQYF	TGTGCCTGGAGTGTAGGGACTAGCGGCTACACAGATACGCAGTATTTT
-	TRBV19	-	TRBJ2-4	CASSRWARENIQYF	TGTGCCAGTAGTAGGTGGGCGAGGGAAAACATTCAGTACTTC
TRBD2	TRBV20-1	-	TRBJ2-2	CSARDWGLGNTGELFF	TGCAGTGCTAGAGATTGGGGACTAGGAAACACCGGGGAGCTGTTTTTT
TRBD2	TRBV28	many	TRBJ2-1	CASSSSGRASNEQFF	TGTGCCAGCAGTTCTAGCGGGAGGGCCTCCAATGAGCAGTTCTTC
-	TRBV30	-	TRBJ2-7	CAWSALYSQGFKGQTDFHEQYF	TGTGCCTGGAGTGCCCTATACTCCCAGGGTTTTAAAGGTCAGACCGACTTCCACGAGCAGTACTTC
-	TRBV5-1	many	TRBJ2-1	CASSLAGDNNEQFF	TGCGCCAGCAGCTTGGCGGGGGACAACAATGAGCAGTTCTTC
-	TRBV20-1	many	TRBJ2-4	CSARDRGSLYIQYF	TGCAGTGCTAGAGATCGGGGCAGCTTGTACATTCAGTACTTC
-	TRBV19	few	TRBJ1-2	CASSDGGVDYGYTF	TGTGCCAGTAGTGATGGGGGCGTCGACTATGGCTACACCTTC
TRBD2	TRBV27	-	TRBJ2-1	CACGPLAGGNFYNEQFF	TGTGCCTGCGGACCTCTAGCGGGAGGCAATTTTTACAATGAGCAGTTCTTC
-	TRBV5-1	many	TRBJ2-7	CASAESLQGIGQYF	TGCGCCAGCGCCGAAAGCCTCCAGGGGATAGGGCAGTACTTC